The clone carrying this T cell receptor (beta chain) was recorded once. Its antigen is still unknown. The protocol was immunoSEQ multiplex PCR, while the TCRdb copy is restricted to in-frame clones and leaves out a portion. This table holds millions of clones, approximately 92% found once. Trimming pared 8 bases from V and 7 bases from J, leaving 26 bases between. The germline gives CDR1 ENHRY, CDR2 SYGVKD. CDR3 length equals 16 residues. The sample originates from a study of shared clonotypes between healthy human individuals. Findings and limits, study-wide: Sharing across four donors was highest in naive CD4 (about 5%) and lowest in memory CD8 (approximately 0.4%). Unshared clonotypes carried lower generation probabilities than those common to all four donors.

This TCR came from a man aged 18 to 29 in good health. The chain joins TRBV10-3 to TRBJ1-2, with D possibly TRBD1 on 6 matching bases. Sequenced material: naive CD4+ T cells sorted from blood. This sample's subset: CD45RA+ positively selected. The CDR3 DNA sequence: TGTGCCATCTTCTCCCCTACGGCAGGGGTGTCGAGTGGCTACACCTTC. Protein product: CAIFSPTAGVSSGYTF.